The entry below describes one T cell receptor (beta chain). What it binds is unknown. Looked up from germline, CDR1 is MDHEN and CDR2 is SYDVKM. This CDR3 has 15 residues. Trimming pared 6 bases from V and 0 bases from J, leaving 11 bases between. The sample comes from a study of T cell responses to AZD1222 COVID-19 vaccine. Study-wide results and limits: Only after the peak T cell response were repertoires sampled.

The study pooled second doses at about 4 or about 12 weeks. TCRdb keeps only in-frame clones here, not all; method: immunoSEQ multiplex PCR. The sample yields some 200,000 clones, 93% seen once. The chain has TRBV28 and TRBJ2-2; D is undetermined. This specimen was peripheral blood, taken 28 days after the second AZD1222 dose. The clonotype was recovered from an adult who received the AZD1222 COVID-19 vaccine. The DNA of the CDR3 is TGTGCCAGCAGCTCTCCTGCGGCGAACACCGGGGAGCTGTTTTTT. This sequence encodes CASSSPAANTGELFF.